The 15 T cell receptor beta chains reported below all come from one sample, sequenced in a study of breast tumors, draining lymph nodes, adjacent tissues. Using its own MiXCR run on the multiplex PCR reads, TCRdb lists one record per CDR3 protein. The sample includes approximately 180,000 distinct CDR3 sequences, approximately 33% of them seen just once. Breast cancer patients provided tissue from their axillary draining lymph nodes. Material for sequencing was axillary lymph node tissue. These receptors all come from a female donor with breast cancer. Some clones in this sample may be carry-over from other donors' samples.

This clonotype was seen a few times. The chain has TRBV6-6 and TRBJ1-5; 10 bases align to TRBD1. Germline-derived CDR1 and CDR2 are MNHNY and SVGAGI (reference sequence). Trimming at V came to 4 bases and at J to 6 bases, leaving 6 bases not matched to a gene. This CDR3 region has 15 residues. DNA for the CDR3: TGTGCCAGCAGTTCTGACAGGGGGCGAGGTCAGCCCCAGCATTTT. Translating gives CASSSDRGRGQPQHF.

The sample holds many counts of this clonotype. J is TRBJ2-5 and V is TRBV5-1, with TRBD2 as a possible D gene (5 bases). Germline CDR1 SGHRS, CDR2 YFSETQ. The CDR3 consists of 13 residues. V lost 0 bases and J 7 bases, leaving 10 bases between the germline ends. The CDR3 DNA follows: TGCGCCAGCAGCTTGGTCCTAGCTGGGACCCAGTACTTC. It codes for CASSLVLAGTQYF.

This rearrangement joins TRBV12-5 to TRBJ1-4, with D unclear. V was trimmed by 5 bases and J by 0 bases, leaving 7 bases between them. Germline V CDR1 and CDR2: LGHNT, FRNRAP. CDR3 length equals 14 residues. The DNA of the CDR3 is TGTGCTAGTGGTCAGCCGACAACTAATGAAAAACTGTTTTTT. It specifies CASGQPTTNEKLFF.

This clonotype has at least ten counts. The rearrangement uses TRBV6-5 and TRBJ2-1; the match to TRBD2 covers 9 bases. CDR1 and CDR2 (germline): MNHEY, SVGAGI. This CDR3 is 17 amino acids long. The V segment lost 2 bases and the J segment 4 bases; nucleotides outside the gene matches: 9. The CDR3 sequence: CASSYTPSSGTYNEQFF. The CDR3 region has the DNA TGTGCCAGCAGTTACACCCCTTCTAGCGGGACATACAATGAGCAGTTCTTC.

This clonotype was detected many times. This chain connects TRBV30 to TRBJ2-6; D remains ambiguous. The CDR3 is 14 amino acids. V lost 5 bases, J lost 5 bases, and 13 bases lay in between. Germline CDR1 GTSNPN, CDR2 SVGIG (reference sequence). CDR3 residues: CAWGSAPRANVLTF. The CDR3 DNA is TGTGCCTGGGGCTCGGCGCCTAGGGCCAACGTCCTGACTTTC.

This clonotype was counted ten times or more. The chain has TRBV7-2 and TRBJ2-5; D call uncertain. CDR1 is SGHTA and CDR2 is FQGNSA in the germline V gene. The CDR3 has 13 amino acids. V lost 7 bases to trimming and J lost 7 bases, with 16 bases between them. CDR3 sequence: CASTFVGSRTQYF. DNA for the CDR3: TGTGCCAGCACCTTTGTGGGAAGTCGGACCCAGTACTTC.

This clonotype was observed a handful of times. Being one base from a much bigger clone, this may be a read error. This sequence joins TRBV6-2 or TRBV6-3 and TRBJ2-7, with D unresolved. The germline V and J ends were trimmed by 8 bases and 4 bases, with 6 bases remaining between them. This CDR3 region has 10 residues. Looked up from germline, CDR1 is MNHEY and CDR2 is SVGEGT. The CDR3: CASGHYEQYF. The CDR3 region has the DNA TGTGCCAGCGGGCATTACGAGCAGTACTTC.

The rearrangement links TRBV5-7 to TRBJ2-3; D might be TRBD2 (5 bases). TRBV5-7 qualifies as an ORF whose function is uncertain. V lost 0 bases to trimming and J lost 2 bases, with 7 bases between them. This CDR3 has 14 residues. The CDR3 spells CASSLVGNTDTQYF. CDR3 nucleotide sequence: TGTGCCAGCAGCTTGGTCGGGAACACAGATACGCAGTATTTT.

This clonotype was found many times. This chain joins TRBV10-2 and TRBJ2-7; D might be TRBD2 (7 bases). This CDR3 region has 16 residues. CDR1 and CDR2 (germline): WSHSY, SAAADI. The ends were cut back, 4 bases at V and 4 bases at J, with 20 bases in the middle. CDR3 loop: CASSAQGRGGGYEQYF. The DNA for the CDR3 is TGCGCCAGCAGTGCGCAGGGGAGGGGGGGGGGGTACGAGCAGTACTTC.

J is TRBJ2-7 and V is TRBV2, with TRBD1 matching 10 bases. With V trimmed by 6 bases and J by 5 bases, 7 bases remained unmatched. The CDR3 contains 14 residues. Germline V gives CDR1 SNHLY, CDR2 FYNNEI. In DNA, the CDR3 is TGTGCCAGCAGCCCGGGACAGGGGTGGAACGAGCAGTACTTC. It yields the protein CASSPGQGWNEQYF.

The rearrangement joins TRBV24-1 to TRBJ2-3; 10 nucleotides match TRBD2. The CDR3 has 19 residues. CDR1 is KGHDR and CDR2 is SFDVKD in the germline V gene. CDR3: CATDRGGSGGASITDTQYF. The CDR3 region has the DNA TGTGCTACCGACAGGGGAGGCAGCGGGGGGGCGTCTATCACAGATACGCAGTATTTT.

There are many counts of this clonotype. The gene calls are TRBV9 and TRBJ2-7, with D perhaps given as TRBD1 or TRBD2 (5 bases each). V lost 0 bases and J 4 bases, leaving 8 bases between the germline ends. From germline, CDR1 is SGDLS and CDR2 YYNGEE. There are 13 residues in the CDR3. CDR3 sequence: CASSVGGNYEQYF. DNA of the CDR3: TGTGCCAGCAGCGTAGGGGGGAATTACGAGCAGTACTTC.

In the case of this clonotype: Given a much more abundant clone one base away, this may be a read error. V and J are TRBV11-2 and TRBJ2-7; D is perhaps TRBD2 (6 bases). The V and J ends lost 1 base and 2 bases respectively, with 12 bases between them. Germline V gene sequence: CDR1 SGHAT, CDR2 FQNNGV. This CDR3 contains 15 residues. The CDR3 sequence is CASSLVGGPTYEQYF. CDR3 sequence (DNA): TGTGCCAGCAGCTTAGTCGGGGGACCTACCTACGAGCAGTACTTC.

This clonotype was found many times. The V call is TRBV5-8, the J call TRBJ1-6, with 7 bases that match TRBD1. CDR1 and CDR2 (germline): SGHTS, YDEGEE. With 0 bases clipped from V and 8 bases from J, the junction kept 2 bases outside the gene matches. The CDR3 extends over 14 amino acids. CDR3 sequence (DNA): TGTGCCAGCAGCTTGGACAGGGGATATTCACCCCTCCACTTT. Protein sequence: CASSLDRGYSPLHF. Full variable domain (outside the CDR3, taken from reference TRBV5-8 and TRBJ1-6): EAGVTQSPTHLIKTRGQQATLRCSPISGHTSVYWYQQALGLGLQFLLWYDEGEERNRGNFPPRFSGRQFPNYSSELNVNALELEDSALYLCASSLDRGYSPLHFGNGTRLTVT.

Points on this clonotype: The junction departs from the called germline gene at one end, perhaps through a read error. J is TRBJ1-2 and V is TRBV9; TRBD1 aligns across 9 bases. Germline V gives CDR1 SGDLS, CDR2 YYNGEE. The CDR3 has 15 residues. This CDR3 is CASSVDRGLGYGSTF. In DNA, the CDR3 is TGTGCCAGCAGCGTAGACAGGGGGCTAGGCTATGGCTCCACCTTC.